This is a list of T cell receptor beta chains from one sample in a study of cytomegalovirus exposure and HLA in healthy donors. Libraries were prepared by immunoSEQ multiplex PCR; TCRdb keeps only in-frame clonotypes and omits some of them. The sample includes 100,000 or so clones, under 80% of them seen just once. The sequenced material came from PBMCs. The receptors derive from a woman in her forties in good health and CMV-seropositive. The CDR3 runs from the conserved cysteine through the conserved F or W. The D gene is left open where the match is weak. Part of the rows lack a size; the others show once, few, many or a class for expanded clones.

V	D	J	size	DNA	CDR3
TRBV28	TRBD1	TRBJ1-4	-	TGTGCCAGCAGTTTCGGGACAGGGGCTAGGGAAAAACTGTTTTTT	CASSFGTGAREKLFF
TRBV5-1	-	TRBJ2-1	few	TGCGCCAGCAGCTCCCATCGGTTGCGGAGCTCCTACAATGAGCAGTTCTTC	CASSSHRLRSSYNEQFF
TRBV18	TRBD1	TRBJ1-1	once	TGTGCCAGCACCCCGTCGACAGGGGGCTGGCCTGAAGCTTTCTTT	CASTPSTGGWPEAFF
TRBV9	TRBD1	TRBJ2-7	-	TGTGCCAGCAGCGTAGGACAGGGGGTGAGCGACGAGCAGTACTTC	CASSVGQGVSDEQYF
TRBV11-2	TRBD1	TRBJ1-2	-	TGTGCCAGCAGCCCTTTGACAGGGGACAGGAGGAACTATGGCTACACCTTC	CASSPLTGDRRNYGYTF
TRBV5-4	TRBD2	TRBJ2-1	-	TGTGCCAGCAGCTCGGGGGCTAGCGGGAGGGATAATGAGCAGTTCTTC	CASSSGASGRDNEQFF
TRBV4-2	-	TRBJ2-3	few	TGTGCCAGCAGCCAAAGGGCGGGGGCGGCAGATACGCAGTATTTT	CASSQRAGAADTQYF
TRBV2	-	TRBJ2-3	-	TGTGCCACCGCGACAGACAGGGAAAGGCGGGGTACGCAGTATTTT	CATATDRERRGTQYF
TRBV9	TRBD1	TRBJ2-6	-	TGTGCCAGCAGCGTAAGACAGGGGGCGTCTGGGGCCAACGTCCTGACTTTC	CASSVRQGASGANVLTF
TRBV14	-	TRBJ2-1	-	TGTGCCAGCAGCCAAGATCGCGGGACTTCCTACAATGAGCAGTTCTTC	CASSQDRGTSYNEQFF
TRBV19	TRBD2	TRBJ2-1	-	TGTGCCAGTAATCATCCGGGACTACCGAAAGATGAGCAGTTCTTC	CASNHPGLPKDEQFF
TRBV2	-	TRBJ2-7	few	TGTGCCAGCAGTGAAGATGGGGGGGCTGCGGGGGACAAGCAGTACTTC	CASSEDGGAAGDKQYF
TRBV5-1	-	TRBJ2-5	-	TGCGCCAGCAGCCAAGCTCCCCCCCAAGAGACCCAGTACTTC	CASSQAPPQETQYF
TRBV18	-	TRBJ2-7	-	TGTGCCAGCTCACCACAGAGGGCCAGTTCCTACGAGCAGTACTTC	CASSPQRASSYEQYF
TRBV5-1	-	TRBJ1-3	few	TGCGCCAGCCGAACCTCAAGGGAGGCAAACACCATATATTTT	CASRTSREANTIYF
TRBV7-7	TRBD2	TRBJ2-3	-	TGTGCCAGCAGCTTATACGGGAGGGTCACAGATACGCAGTATTTT	CASSLYGRVTDTQYF
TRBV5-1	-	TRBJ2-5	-	TGCGCCAGCAGCTTGGGGGACACAGGAGAGACCCAGTACTTC	CASSLGDTGETQYF
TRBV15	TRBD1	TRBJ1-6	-	TGTGCCACCAGCAGAGGTTGGGACAGGGGAAATTCACCCCTCCACTTT	CATSRGWDRGNSPLHF
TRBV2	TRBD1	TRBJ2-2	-	TGTGCCAGCAGGACAGGGGCGAACACCGGGGAGCTGTTTTTT	CASRTGANTGELFF
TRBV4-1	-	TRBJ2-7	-	TGCGCCAGCAGCCAAGAAAACAGAATCTACGAGCAGTACTTC	CASSQENRIYEQYF
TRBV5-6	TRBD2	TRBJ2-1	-	TGTGCCAGTGCGGGGGGGCTCGGGGATGAGCAGTTCTTC	CASAGGLGDEQFF
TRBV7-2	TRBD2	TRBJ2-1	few	TGTGCCAGCCGACTAGCGGGCTACAATGAGCAGTTCTTC	CASRLAGYNEQFF
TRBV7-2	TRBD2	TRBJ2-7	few	TGTGCCAGCAGCTTAGAGGCTAGCGGGAGGGGCGAGCAGTACTTC	CASSLEASGRGEQYF
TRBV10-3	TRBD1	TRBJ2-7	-	TGTGCCATCTGTTCGCGACAGGGTTACGAGCAGTACTTC	CAICSRQGYEQYF
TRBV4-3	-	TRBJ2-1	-	TGCGCCAGCAGCCAAGAGTGGCCCTACAGTCAGGCCTACAATGAGCAGTTCTTC	CASSQEWPYSQAYNEQFF
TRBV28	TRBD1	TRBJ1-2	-	TGTGCCAGCAGTGATAACAGGGGGCTCGGCTACACCTTC	CASSDNRGLGYTF
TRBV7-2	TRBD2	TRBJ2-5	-	TGTGCCAGCAGCTTAGGTCGCGGGAGGCGGCAAGAGACCCAGTACTTC	CASSLGRGRRQETQYF
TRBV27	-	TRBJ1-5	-	TGTGCCAGCAGCACGGGGGATCAGCCCCAGCATTTT	CASSTGDQPQHF
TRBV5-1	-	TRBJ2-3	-	TGCGCCAGCAGCCTGATTGGGGGCTCTAGCACAGATACGCAGTATTTT	CASSLIGGSSTDTQYF
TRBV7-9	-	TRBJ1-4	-	TGTGCCAGCAGCCCGGAGCCAACTAATGAAAAACTGTTTTTT	CASSPEPTNEKLFF
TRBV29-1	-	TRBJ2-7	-	TGCAGCGTTGAAGTCCGACCCCTCCGCAGCGGACTTTTCTACGAGCAGTACTTC	CSVEVRPLRSGLFYEQYF
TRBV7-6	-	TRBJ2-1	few	TGTGCCAGCAGCGTCCAGCGGGTATCCTACAATGAGCAGTTCTTC	CASSVQRVSYNEQFF
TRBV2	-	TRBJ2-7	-	TGTGCCAGCAGTGAACGGTTCGCGGGATTCGACCCTTTGGAGCAGTACTTC	CASSERFAGFDPLEQYF
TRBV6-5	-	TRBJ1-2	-	TGTGCCAGCAGTTACTCGTTTGCGGGGATCTATGGCTACACCTTC	CASSYSFAGIYGYTF
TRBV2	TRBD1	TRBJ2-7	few	TGTGCCAGTCGGCGACCGGGACAGGGTAGGGGGGAGCAGTACTTC	CASRRPGQGRGEQYF
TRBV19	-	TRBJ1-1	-	TGTGCCAGTAAGATCAGGGCGATGAACACTGAAGCTTTCTTT	CASKIRAMNTEAFF
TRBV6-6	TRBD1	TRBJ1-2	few	TGTGCCAGCAAGACGACAGGGGGCTCCGACTATGGCTACACCTTC	CASKTTGGSDYGYTF